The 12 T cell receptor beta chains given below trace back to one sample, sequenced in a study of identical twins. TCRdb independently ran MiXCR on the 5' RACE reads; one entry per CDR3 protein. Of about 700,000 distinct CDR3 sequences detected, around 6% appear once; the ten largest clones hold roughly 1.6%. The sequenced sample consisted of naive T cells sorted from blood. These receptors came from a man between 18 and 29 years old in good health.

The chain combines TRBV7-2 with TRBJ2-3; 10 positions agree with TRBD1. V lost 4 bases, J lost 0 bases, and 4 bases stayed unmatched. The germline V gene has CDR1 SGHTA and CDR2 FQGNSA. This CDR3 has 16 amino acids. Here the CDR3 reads CASSSMGQGSTDTQYF. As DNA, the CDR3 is TGTGCCAGCAGCTCCATGGGACAGGGGAGCACAGATACGCAGTATTTT.

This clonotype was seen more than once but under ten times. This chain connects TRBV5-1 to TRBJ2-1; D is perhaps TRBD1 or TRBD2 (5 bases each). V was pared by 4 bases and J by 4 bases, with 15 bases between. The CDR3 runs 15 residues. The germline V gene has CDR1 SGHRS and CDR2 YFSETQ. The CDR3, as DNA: TGCGCCAGCAGCCTGGCCCGGGGCGTTTACAATGAGCAGTTCTTC. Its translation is CASSLARGVYNEQFF. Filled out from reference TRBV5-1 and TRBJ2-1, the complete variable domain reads KAGVTQTPRYLIKTRGQQVTLSCSPISGHRSVSWYQQTPGQGLQFLFEYFSETQRNKGNFPGRFSGRQFSNSRSEMNVSTLELGDSALYLCASSLARGVYNEQFFGPGTRLTVL.

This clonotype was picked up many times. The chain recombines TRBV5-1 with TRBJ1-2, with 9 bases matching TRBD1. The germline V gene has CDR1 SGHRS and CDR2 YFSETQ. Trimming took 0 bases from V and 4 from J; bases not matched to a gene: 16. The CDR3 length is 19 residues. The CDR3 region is CASSLAPFTGGAGVYGYTF. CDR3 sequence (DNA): TGCGCCAGCAGCTTGGCCCCATTTACAGGGGGCGCCGGGGTCTATGGCTACACCTTC.

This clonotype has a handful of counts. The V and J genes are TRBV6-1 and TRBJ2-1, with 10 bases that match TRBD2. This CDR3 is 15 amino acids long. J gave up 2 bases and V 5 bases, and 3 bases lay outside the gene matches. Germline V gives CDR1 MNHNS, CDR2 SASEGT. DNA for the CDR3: TGTGCCAGCAGTCAACTAGCGGGAACCTACAATGAGCAGTTCTTC. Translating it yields CASSQLAGTYNEQFF.

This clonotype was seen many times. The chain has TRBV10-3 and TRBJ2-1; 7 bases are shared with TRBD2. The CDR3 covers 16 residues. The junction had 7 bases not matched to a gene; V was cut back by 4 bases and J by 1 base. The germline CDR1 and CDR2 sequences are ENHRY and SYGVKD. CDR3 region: CAISVGGSWSYNEQFF. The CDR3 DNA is TGTGCCATCAGTGTAGGCGGGAGTTGGTCCTACAATGAGCAGTTCTTC.

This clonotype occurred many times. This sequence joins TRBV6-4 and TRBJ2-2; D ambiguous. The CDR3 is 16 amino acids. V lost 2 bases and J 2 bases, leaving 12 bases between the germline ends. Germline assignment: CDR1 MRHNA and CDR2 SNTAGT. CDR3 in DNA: TGTGCCAGCAGTGACCTCGCTAGTGGCAACACCGGGGAGCTGTTTTTT. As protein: CASSDLASGNTGELFF.

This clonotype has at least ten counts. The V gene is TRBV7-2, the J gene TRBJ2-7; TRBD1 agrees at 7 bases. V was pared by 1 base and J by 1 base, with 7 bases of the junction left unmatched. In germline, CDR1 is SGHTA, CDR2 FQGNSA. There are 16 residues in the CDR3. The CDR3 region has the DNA TGTGCCAGCAGCTTAGATGTTGGACAGGCTTCCTACGAGCAGTACTTC. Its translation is CASSLDVGQASYEQYF.

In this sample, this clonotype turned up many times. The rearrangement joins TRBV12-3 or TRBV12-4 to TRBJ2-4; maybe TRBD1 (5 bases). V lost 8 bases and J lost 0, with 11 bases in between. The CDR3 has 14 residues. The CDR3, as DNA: TGTGCCAGCCAAGGGGTCCTAGCCAAAAACATTCAGTACTTC. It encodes CASQGVLAKNIQYF.

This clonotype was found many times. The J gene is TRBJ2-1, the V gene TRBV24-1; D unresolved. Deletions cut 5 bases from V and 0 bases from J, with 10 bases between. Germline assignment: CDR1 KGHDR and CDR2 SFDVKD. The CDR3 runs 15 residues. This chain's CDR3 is CATSAELSSYNEQFF. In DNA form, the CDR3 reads TGTGCCACCAGTGCCGAACTAAGCTCCTACAATGAGCAGTTCTTC.

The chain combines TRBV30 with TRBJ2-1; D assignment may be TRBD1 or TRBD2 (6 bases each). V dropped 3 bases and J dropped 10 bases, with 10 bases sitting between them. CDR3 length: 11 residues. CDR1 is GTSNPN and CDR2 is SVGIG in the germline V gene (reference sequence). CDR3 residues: CAWSQGREQFF. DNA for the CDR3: TGTGCCTGGAGCCAGGGGAGGGAGCAGTTCTTC.

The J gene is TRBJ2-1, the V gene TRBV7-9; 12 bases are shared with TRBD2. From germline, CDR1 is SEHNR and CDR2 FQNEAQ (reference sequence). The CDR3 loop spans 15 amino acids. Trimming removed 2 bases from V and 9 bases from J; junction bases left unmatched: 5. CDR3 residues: CASSLLAGGTSEQFF. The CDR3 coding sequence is TGTGCCAGCAGCTTACTAGCGGGAGGGACTAGTGAGCAGTTCTTC.

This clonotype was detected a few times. CDR3 in amino acids: CASSQRSGTFKETQYF. CDR3 DNA: TGCGCCAGCAGCCAAAGAAGTGGGACGTTTAAAGAGACCCAGTACTTC. The genes are TRBV5-1 and TRBJ2-5; D possibly matches TRBD1 or TRBD2 (5 bases each). Germline CDR1 and CDR2: SGHRS and YFSETQ. The ends were cut back, 4 bases at V and 3 bases at J, with 19 bases in the middle. This CDR3 has 16 amino acids.